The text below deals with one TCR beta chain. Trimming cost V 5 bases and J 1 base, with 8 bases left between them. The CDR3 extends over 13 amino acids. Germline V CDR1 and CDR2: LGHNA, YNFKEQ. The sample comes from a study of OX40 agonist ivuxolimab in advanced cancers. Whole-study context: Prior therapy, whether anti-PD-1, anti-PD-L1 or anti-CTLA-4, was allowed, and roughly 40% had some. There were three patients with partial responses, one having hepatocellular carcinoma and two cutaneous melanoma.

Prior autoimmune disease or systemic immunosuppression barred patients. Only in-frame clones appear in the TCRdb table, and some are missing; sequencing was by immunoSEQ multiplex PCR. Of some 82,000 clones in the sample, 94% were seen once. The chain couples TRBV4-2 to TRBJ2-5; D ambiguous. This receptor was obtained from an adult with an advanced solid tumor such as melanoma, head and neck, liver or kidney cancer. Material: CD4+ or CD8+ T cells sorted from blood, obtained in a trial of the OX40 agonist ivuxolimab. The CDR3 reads CASSGEGQETQYF. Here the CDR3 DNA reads TGTGCCAGCAGCGGGGAAGGCCAAGAGACCCAGTACTTC.